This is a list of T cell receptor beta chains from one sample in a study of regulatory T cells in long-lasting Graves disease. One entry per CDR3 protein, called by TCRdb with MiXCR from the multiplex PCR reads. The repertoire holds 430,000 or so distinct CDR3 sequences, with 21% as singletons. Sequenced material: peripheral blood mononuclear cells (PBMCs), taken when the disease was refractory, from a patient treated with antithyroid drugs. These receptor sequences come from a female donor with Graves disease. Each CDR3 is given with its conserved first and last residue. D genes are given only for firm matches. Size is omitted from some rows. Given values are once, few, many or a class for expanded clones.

CDR3 DNA: TGTGCCAGCAGCAGGACTAGCGGGAGAGGTGAGCAGTTCTTC
CDR3 protein: CASSRTSGRGEQFF
D gene: TRBD2
V gene: TRBV28
J gene: TRBJ2-1
clone size: -
CDR3 length: 14

CDR3 DNA: TGTGCCATGAACCGGGACAGGGGTTCAACCCTCCACTTT
CDR3 protein: CAMNRDRGSTLHF
D gene: TRBD1
V gene: TRBV30
J gene: TRBJ1-6
clone size: -
CDR3 length: 13

CDR3 DNA: TGTGCCAGCAGCTCCGGTGGCGACCCCGGGGAGCTGGTTTTT
CDR3 protein: CASSSGGDPGELVF
D gene: -
V gene: TRBV11-2
J gene: TRBJ2-2
clone size: -
CDR3 length: 14

CDR3 DNA: TGTGCCAGCAGGGGCCTGGACGAGCAGTACTTC
CDR3 protein: CASRGLDEQYF
D gene: -
V gene: TRBV28
J gene: TRBJ2-7
clone size: many
CDR3 length: 11

CDR3 DNA: TGTGCCAGCAGCCGAGGGGGGAGCACCACCGGGGAGCTGTTTTTT
CDR3 protein: CASSRGGSTTGELFF
D gene: -
V gene: TRBV12-3/TRBV12-4
J gene: TRBJ2-2
clone size: many
CDR3 length: 15

CDR3 DNA: TGCAGTGCTAGAGGGAGAGAGCGTGGATTGGGGGGCACCCTCTCTGGGGCCAACGTCCTGACTTTC
CDR3 protein: CSARGRERGLGGTLSGANVLTF
D gene: -
V gene: TRBV20-1
J gene: TRBJ2-6
clone size: -
CDR3 length: 22

CDR3 DNA: TGTGCCAGCTTCGACGGCACAGATACGCAGTATTTT
CDR3 protein: CASFDGTDTQYF
D gene: -
V gene: TRBV2
J gene: TRBJ2-3
clone size: many
CDR3 length: 12

CDR3 DNA: TGTGCCAGCAGCCCAGGGACAGCGCTCAATCAGCCCCAGCATTTT
CDR3 protein: CASSPGTALNQPQHF
D gene: TRBD1
V gene: TRBV9
J gene: TRBJ1-5
clone size: few
CDR3 length: 15

CDR3 DNA: TGTGCCAGCAGCGTAGACGGGAGGGCCTACGAGCAGTACTTC
CDR3 protein: CASSVDGRAYEQYF
D gene: TRBD2
V gene: TRBV9
J gene: TRBJ2-7
clone size: few
CDR3 length: 14

CDR3 DNA: TGCAGTGCAAAGACAGGGGTCACTGAAGCTTTCTTT
CDR3 protein: CSAKTGVTEAFF
D gene: TRBD1
V gene: TRBV20-1
J gene: TRBJ1-1
clone size: few
CDR3 length: 12

CDR3 DNA: TGTGCCAGCAGCGGAGGAATCACTGAAGCTTTCTTT
CDR3 protein: CASSGGITEAFF
D gene: -
V gene: TRBV13
J gene: TRBJ1-1
clone size: -
CDR3 length: 12

CDR3 DNA: TGTGCCAGCAGCTTTTCTGAGGCAGCGTCTTACACCGGGGAGCTGTTTTTT
CDR3 protein: CASSFSEAASYTGELFF
D gene: -
V gene: TRBV11-2
J gene: TRBJ2-2
clone size: many
CDR3 length: 17

CDR3 DNA: TGTGCCAGCAGTCCCCTTATCCTGCGGGACCGCACTGGGGATGAAAAACTGTTTTTT
CDR3 protein: CASSPLILRDRTGDEKLFF
D gene: -
V gene: TRBV28
J gene: TRBJ1-4
clone size: many
CDR3 length: 19

CDR3 DNA: TGTGCCAGCAGTTTATCGATAGACTACAATGAGCAGTTCTTC
CDR3 protein: CASSLSIDYNEQFF
D gene: -
V gene: TRBV27
J gene: TRBJ2-1
clone size: few
CDR3 length: 14

CDR3 DNA: TGTGCCTGGAGTGTCAGGCGGGATGCTGAAGCTTTCTTT
CDR3 protein: CAWSVRRDAEAFF
D gene: -
V gene: TRBV30
J gene: TRBJ1-1
clone size: many
CDR3 length: 13

CDR3 DNA: TGTGCCAGCAGTTCTCTCTCGGGGTCTGGAAACACCATATATTTT
CDR3 protein: CASSSLSGSGNTIYF
D gene: -
V gene: TRBV28
J gene: TRBJ1-3
clone size: many
CDR3 length: 15

CDR3 DNA: TGTGCCAGCAAGTATTGGGGAGAAGAGACCCAGTACTTC
CDR3 protein: CASKYWGEETQYF
D gene: -
V gene: TRBV6-1
J gene: TRBJ2-5
clone size: many
CDR3 length: 13

CDR3 DNA: TGTGCCAGCAGTTTGATCGTCCCCTCGGGACGTGACGGGGCCTACGAGCAGTACTTC
CDR3 protein: CASSLIVPSGRDGAYEQYF
D gene: -
V gene: TRBV28
J gene: TRBJ2-7
clone size: few
CDR3 length: 19

CDR3 DNA: TGCGCCAGCAGCCAAATGATAGGGGCTAGCACAGATACGCAGTTTTTT
CDR3 protein: CASSQMIGASTDTQFF
D gene: -
V gene: TRBV4-1
J gene: TRBJ2-3
clone size: -
CDR3 length: 16

CDR3 DNA: TGCGCCAGCAGCTTGGTTGAGGGGACCGGGGAGCTGTTTTTT
CDR3 protein: CASSLVEGTGELFF
D gene: -
V gene: TRBV5-1
J gene: TRBJ2-2
clone size: many
CDR3 length: 14

CDR3 DNA: TGTGCCATCAGTGAGTCCCCAGGGGATCTCTATGGCTACACCTTC
CDR3 protein: CAISESPGDLYGYTF
D gene: -
V gene: TRBV10-3
J gene: TRBJ1-2
clone size: few
CDR3 length: 15

CDR3 DNA: TGTGCCAGCAGTCTATCCAGCGGGAGAGGGTACAATGAGCAGTTCTTC
CDR3 protein: CASSLSSGRGYNEQFF
D gene: TRBD2
V gene: TRBV12-3/TRBV12-4
J gene: TRBJ2-1
clone size: few
CDR3 length: 16

CDR3 DNA: TGTGCCAGCAATCAGGGGGGGACAGGGGTGTTTGCAGATACGCAGTATTTT
CDR3 protein: CASNQGGTGVFADTQYF
D gene: TRBD1
V gene: TRBV28
J gene: TRBJ2-3
clone size: -
CDR3 length: 17

CDR3 DNA: TGTGCCAGCAGCCACGGGGTAATCAACTACGAGCAGTACTTC
CDR3 protein: CASSHGVINYEQYF
D gene: -
V gene: TRBV3-1
J gene: TRBJ2-7
clone size: -
CDR3 length: 14

CDR3 DNA: TGCGCCAGCAGCATCCGGGGGCACAATGAGCAGTTCTTC
CDR3 protein: CASSIRGHNEQFF
D gene: -
V gene: TRBV5-1
J gene: TRBJ2-1
clone size: -
CDR3 length: 13

CDR3 DNA: TGTGCCAGCGGCCCGGGGTCTGGGGCCAACGTCCTGACTTTC
CDR3 protein: CASGPGSGANVLTF
D gene: -
V gene: TRBV6-1
J gene: TRBJ2-6
clone size: many
CDR3 length: 14

CDR3 DNA: TGTGCCAGCTCACCAAACAGGTACCAAGAGACCCAGTACTTC
CDR3 protein: CASSPNRYQETQYF
D gene: -
V gene: TRBV18
J gene: TRBJ2-5
clone size: -
CDR3 length: 14

CDR3 DNA: TGTGCCAGCCGCCTGGAGGGGGCAGTTGGAAAACTGTTTTTT
CDR3 protein: CASRLEGAVGKLFF
D gene: TRBD1
V gene: TRBV7-9
J gene: TRBJ1-4
clone size: -
CDR3 length: 14

CDR3 DNA: TGTGCCATCAGTGAGTCCCCAGGACAGGGGGCGCAACCTGAAAAACTGTTTTTT
CDR3 protein: CAISESPGQGAQPEKLFF
D gene: TRBD1
V gene: TRBV10-3
J gene: TRBJ1-4
clone size: -
CDR3 length: 18

CDR3 DNA: TGTGCCAGCAGCTTACTAGCGTGGAATGAGCAGTTCTTC
CDR3 protein: CASSLLAWNEQFF
D gene: -
V gene: TRBV11-3
J gene: TRBJ2-1
clone size: many
CDR3 length: 13

CDR3 DNA: TGTGCCAGTAGTGCGGGACAGGGGGTGGACGAGCAGTACTTC
CDR3 protein: CASSAGQGVDEQYF
D gene: TRBD1
V gene: TRBV19
J gene: TRBJ2-7
clone size: -
CDR3 length: 14

CDR3 DNA: TGTGCCAGCAGCCTTGGACAGGGGGCTGGTTCACCCCTCCACTTT
CDR3 protein: CASSLGQGAGSPLHF
D gene: TRBD1
V gene: TRBV7-8
J gene: TRBJ1-6
clone size: few
CDR3 length: 15

CDR3 DNA: TGTGCCAGCAGCTCGGACGAGAACACTGAAGCTTTCTTT
CDR3 protein: CASSSDENTEAFF
D gene: -
V gene: TRBV12-3/TRBV12-4
J gene: TRBJ1-1
clone size: many
CDR3 length: 13

CDR3 DNA: TGTGCCAGCAGTTCAGGGGTAGCTGAAGCTTTCTTT
CDR3 protein: CASSSGVAEAFF
D gene: -
V gene: TRBV25-1
J gene: TRBJ1-1
clone size: -
CDR3 length: 12

CDR3 DNA: TGCGCCAGCAGCTTCGGACGGGATAGCAATCAGCCCCAGCATTTT
CDR3 protein: CASSFGRDSNQPQHF
D gene: -
V gene: TRBV4-1
J gene: TRBJ1-5
clone size: -
CDR3 length: 15

CDR3 DNA: TGTGCCAGTAGCATACTCCCGGGACAGGGGATTCAGCCCCAGCATTTT
CDR3 protein: CASSILPGQGIQPQHF
D gene: TRBD1
V gene: TRBV19
J gene: TRBJ1-5
clone size: few
CDR3 length: 16

CDR3 DNA: TGCGCCAGCAGCCATTTGACCTCTGAAGCTTTCTTT
CDR3 protein: CASSHLTSEAFF
D gene: -
V gene: TRBV4-1
J gene: TRBJ1-1
clone size: few
CDR3 length: 12

CDR3 DNA: TGTGCCAGCAGTTTATTGGGACTCCTAGCGGGAGGGCTGGAGACCCAGTACTTC
CDR3 protein: CASSLLGLLAGGLETQYF
D gene: TRBD2
V gene: TRBV28
J gene: TRBJ2-5
clone size: many
CDR3 length: 18

CDR3 DNA: TGTGCCTGGAGTCAGGGGCGCGAGCAGTACTTC
CDR3 protein: CAWSQGREQYF
D gene: -
V gene: TRBV30
J gene: TRBJ2-7
clone size: many
CDR3 length: 11

CDR3 DNA: TGCAGCGTTGACAAGGGAGCAGCCTCCTACTACGAGCAGTACTTC
CDR3 protein: CSVDKGAASYYEQYF
D gene: -
V gene: TRBV29-1
J gene: TRBJ2-7
clone size: few
CDR3 length: 15

CDR3 DNA: TGTGCCAGCAGCCCGGATAGGGGACAGGGGGCAATCCTATACTTC
CDR3 protein: CASSPDRGQGAILYF
D gene: TRBD1
V gene: TRBV7-3
J gene: TRBJ2-7
clone size: many
CDR3 length: 15

CDR3 DNA: TGTGCCAGCTCACCACAGGGGCCAGATACGCAGTATTTT
CDR3 protein: CASSPQGPDTQYF
D gene: -
V gene: TRBV18
J gene: TRBJ2-3
clone size: -
CDR3 length: 13

CDR3 DNA: TGTGCCAGTAATACTCCGGGACAAGGGAACACTGAAGCTTTCTTT
CDR3 protein: CASNTPGQGNTEAFF
D gene: -
V gene: TRBV12-3/TRBV12-4
J gene: TRBJ1-1
clone size: many
CDR3 length: 15

CDR3 DNA: TGTGCCAGCAGCTTAGCGGGGTCGGGGGGGGAGCAGTACTTC
CDR3 protein: CASSLAGSGGEQYF
D gene: TRBD2
V gene: TRBV7-2
J gene: TRBJ2-7
clone size: -
CDR3 length: 14

CDR3 DNA: TGCAGCGCCACGGGGCCCCGAGGAACTGAAGCTTTCTTT
CDR3 protein: CSATGPRGTEAFF
D gene: -
V gene: TRBV29-1
J gene: TRBJ1-1
clone size: -
CDR3 length: 13

CDR3 DNA: TGTGCCTGGAGTGTAATGCAGGGTAATCAGCCCCAGCATTTT
CDR3 protein: CAWSVMQGNQPQHF
D gene: -
V gene: TRBV30
J gene: TRBJ1-5
clone size: many
CDR3 length: 14

CDR3 DNA: TGTGCCAGTCGGGACGCCGCGAACACCGGGGAGCTGTTTTTT
CDR3 protein: CASRDAANTGELFF
D gene: -
V gene: TRBV6-1
J gene: TRBJ2-2
clone size: few
CDR3 length: 14

CDR3 DNA: TGTGCCAGCAGCCAAACCCCAGCCAGGAGCTCTGGGGCCAACGTCCTGACTTTC
CDR3 protein: CASSQTPARSSGANVLTF
D gene: -
V gene: TRBV6-1
J gene: TRBJ2-6
clone size: -
CDR3 length: 18

CDR3 DNA: TGTGCCAGCAGTTACAGGGGTCGCTCCTACGAGCAGTACTTC
CDR3 protein: CASSYRGRSYEQYF
D gene: TRBD1
V gene: TRBV28
J gene: TRBJ2-7
clone size: many
CDR3 length: 14